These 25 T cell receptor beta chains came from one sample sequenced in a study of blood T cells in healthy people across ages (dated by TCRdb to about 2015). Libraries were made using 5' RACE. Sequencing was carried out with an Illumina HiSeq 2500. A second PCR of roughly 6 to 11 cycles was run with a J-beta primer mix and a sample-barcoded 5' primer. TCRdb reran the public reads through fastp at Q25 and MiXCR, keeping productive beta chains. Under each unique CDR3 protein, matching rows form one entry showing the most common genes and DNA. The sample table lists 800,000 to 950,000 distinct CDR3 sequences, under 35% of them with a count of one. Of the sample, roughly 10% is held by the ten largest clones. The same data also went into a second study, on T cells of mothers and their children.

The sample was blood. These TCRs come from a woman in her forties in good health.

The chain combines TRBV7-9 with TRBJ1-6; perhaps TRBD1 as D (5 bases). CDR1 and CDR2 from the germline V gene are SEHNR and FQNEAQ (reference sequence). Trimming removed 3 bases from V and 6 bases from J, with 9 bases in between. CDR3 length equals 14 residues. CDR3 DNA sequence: TGTGCCAGCAGCTTTGATCAGGGTAATTCACCCCTCCACTTT. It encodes CASSFDQGNSPLHF.

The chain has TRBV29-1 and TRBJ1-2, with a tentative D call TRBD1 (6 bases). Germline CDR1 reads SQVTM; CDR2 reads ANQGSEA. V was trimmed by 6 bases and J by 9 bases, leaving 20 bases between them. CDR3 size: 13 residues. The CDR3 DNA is TGCAGCGTGGCCCAACAGGGATCTATGAGCTACACCTTC. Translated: CSVAQQGSMSYTF.

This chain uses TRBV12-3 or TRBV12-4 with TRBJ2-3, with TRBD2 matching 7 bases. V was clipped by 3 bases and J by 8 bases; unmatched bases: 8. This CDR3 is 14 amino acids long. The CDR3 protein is CASSFAGVLATQYF. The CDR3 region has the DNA TGTGCCAGCAGTTTTGCGGGGGTCCTCGCTACGCAGTATTTT.

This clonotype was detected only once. The CDR3 reads CASSPNRPASGGDTQYF. CDR3 nucleotide sequence: TGTGCCAGCTCACCAAACCGGCCGGCTAGCGGGGGAGATACGCAGTATTTT. This chain connects TRBV18 to TRBJ2-3; 10 bases map to TRBD2. The CDR3 has 17 amino acids. V lost 2 bases, J lost 5 bases, and 10 bases stayed unmatched. Germline loops: CDR1 KGHSH, CDR2 LQKENI.

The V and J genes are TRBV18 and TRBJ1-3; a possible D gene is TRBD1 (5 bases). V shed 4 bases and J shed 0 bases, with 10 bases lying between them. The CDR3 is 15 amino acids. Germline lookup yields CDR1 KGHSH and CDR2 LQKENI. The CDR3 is CASSLGTVSGNTIYF. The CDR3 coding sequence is TGTGCCAGCTCACTTGGGACCGTCTCTGGAAACACCATATATTTT.

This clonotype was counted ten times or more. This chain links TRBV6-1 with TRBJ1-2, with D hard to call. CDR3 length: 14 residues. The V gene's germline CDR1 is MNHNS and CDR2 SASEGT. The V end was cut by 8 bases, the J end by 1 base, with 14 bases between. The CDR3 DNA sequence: TGTGCCAGCTTAATACCGACTCTTAACTATGGCTACACCTTC. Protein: CASLIPTLNYGYTF.

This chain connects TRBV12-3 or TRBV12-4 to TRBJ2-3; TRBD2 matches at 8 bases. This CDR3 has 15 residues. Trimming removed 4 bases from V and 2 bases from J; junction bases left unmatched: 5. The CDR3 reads CASSSRGANTDTQYF. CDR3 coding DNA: TGTGCCAGCAGTTCGCGGGGGGCCAACACAGATACGCAGTATTTT.

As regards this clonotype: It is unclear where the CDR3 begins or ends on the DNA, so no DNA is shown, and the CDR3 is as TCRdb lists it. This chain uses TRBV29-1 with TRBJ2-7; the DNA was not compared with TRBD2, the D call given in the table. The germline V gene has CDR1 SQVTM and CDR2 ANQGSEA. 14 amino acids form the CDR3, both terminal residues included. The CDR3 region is CGVQPGLYSCEQYF.

The CDR3 coding sequence is TGTGCCAGCAGTGCGGACAGGTATAATAATTCACCCCTCCACTTT. The encoded protein is CASSADRYNNSPLHF. The chain uses TRBV12-3 or TRBV12-4 and TRBJ1-6; 7 nucleotides match TRBD1. J gave up 5 bases and V 5 bases, and 6 bases lay outside the gene matches. CDR3 size: 15 residues.

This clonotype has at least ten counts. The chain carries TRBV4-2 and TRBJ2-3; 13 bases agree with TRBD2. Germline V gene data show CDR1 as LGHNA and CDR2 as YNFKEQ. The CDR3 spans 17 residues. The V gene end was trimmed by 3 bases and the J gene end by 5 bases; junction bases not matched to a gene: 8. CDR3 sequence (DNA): TGTGCCAGCAGCCAGGGTGGACTAGCGGGAGAAAGAGATACGCAGTATTTT. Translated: CASSQGGLAGERDTQYF.

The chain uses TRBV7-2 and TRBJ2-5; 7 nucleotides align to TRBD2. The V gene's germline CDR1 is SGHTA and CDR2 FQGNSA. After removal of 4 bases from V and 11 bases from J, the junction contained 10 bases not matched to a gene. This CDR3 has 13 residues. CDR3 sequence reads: CASSWKLRGEQYF. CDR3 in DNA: TGTGCCAGCAGCTGGAAGCTCCGGGGGGAGCAGTACTTC.

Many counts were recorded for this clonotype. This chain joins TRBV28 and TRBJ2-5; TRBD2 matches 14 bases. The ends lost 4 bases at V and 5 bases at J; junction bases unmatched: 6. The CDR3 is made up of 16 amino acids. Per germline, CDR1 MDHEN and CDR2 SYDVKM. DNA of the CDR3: TGTGCCAGCAGTTCATCCGGGACTAGCGGGGGTGAGACCCAGTACTTC. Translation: CASSSSGTSGGETQYF.

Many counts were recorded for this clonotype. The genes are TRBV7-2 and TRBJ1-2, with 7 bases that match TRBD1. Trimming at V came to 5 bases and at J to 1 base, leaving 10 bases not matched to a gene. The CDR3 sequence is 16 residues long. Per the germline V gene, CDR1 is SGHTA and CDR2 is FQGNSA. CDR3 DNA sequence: TGTGCCAGCAGCCCTTTCCCCGGACAGGATAACTATGGCTACACCTTC. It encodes CASSPFPGQDNYGYTF. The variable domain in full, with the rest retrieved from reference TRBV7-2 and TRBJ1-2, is GAGVSQSPSNKVTEKGKDVELRCDPISGHTALYWYRQSLGQGLEFLIYFQGNSAPDKSGLPSDRFSAERTGGSVSTLTIQRTQQEDSAVYLCASSPFPGQDNYGYTFGSGTRLTVV.

CDR3 in amino acids: CSAPNGGSSYNEQFF. For the CDR3, the DNA is TGCAGTGCTCCGAACGGGGGCTCCTCCTACAATGAGCAGTTCTTC. The J gene is TRBJ2-1, the V gene TRBV20-1, with D tentatively TRBD1 or TRBD2 (6 bases each). The CDR3 has 15 amino acids. Trimming took off 5 bases at V and 0 bases at J, with 14 bases between the two ends. Germline assignment: CDR1 DFQATT and CDR2 SNEGSKA (reference sequence).

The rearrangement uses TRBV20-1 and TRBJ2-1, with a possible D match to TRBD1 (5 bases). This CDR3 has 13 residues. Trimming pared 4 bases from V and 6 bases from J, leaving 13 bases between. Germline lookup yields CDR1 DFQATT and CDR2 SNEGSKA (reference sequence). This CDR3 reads CSATTRVSNEQFF. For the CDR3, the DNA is TGCAGTGCTACCACCAGGGTCAGCAATGAGCAGTTCTTC.

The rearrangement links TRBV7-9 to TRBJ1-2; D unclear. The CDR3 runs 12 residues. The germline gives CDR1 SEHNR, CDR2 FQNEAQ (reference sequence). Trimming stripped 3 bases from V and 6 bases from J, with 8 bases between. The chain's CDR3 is CASSFPADGYTF. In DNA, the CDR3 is TGTGCCAGCAGCTTCCCAGCAGATGGCTACACCTTC.

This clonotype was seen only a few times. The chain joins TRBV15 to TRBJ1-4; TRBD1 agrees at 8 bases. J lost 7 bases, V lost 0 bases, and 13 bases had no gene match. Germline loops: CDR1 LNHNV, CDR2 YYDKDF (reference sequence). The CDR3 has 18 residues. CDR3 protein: CATSRDKAGGKLGEKLFF. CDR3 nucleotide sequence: TGTGCCACCAGCAGAGATAAGGCAGGGGGCAAATTGGGTGAAAAACTGTTTTTT.

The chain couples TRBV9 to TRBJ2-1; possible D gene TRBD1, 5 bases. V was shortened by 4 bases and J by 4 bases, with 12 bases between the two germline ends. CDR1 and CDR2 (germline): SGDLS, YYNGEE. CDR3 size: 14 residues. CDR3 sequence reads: CASSPDTTYNEQFF. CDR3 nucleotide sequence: TGTGCCAGCAGCCCGGACACAACGTACAATGAGCAGTTCTTC.

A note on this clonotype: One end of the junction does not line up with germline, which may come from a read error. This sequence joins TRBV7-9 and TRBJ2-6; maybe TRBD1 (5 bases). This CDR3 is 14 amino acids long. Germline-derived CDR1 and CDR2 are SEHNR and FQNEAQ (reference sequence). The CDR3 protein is CASSLASGANILTF. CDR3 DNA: TGTGCCAGCAGCTTAGCGTCTGGGGCCAACATCCTGACTTTC.

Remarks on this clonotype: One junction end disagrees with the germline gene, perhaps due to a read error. The CDR3 sequence is CGAPGGSSNQPQHF. The CDR3 coding sequence is TGCGGTGCTCCCGGGGGGTCTAGCAATCAGCCCCAGCATTTT. V is TRBV20-1 and J is TRBJ1-5; a possible D gene is TRBD1 (5 bases). This CDR3 has 14 amino acids. Per germline, CDR1 DFQATT and CDR2 SNEGSKA (reference sequence).

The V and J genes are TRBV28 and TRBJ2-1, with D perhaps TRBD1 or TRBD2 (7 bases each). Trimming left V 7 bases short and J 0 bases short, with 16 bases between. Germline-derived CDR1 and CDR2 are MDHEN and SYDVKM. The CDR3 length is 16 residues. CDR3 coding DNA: TGTGCCAGCACATCAGGGGGGGTGAGCTCCTACAATGAGCAGTTCTTC. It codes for CASTSGGVSSYNEQFF.

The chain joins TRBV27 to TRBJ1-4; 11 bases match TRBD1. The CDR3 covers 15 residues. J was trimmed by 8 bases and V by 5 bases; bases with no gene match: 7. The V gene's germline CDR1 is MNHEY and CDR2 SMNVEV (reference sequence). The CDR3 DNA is TGTGCCAGCAGTCCGAGGGACAGGGGGGCCGAAAAACTGTTTTTT. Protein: CASSPRDRGAEKLFF. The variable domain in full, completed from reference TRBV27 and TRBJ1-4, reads EAQVTQNPRYLITVTGKKLTVTCSQNMNHEYMSWYRQDPGLGLRQIYYSMNVEVTDKGDVPEGYKVSRKEKRNFPLILESPSPNQTSLYFCASSPRDRGAEKLFFGSGTQLSVL.

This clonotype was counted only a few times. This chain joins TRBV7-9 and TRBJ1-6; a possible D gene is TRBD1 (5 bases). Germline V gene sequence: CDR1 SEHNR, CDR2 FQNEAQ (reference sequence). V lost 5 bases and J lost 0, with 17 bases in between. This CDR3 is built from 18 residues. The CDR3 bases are TGTGCCAGCAGCCTCAGCGGGACTTCGAGCTCCTATAATTCACCCCTCCACTTT. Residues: CASSLSGTSSSYNSPLHF.

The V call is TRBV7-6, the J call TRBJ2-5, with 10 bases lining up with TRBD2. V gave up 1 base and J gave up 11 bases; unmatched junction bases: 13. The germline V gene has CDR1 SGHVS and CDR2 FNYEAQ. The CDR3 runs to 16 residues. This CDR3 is CASSLEGPSGGGEQYF. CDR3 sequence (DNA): TGTGCCAGCAGCTTAGAGGGGCCTAGCGGGGGTGGAGAGCAGTACTTC.

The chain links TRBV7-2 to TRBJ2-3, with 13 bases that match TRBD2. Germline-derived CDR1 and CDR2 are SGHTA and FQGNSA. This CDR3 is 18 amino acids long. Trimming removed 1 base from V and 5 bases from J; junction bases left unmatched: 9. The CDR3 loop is CASSLVPGTSGVGDTQYF. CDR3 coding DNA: TGTGCCAGCAGCTTAGTCCCGGGGACTAGCGGGGTCGGAGATACGCAGTATTTT.